The 20 T cell receptor beta chains listed next were all sequenced from one sample in a study of graft-versus-host responses after intestinal transplantation. Their recognized antigens are unknown. Clones were read by immunoSEQ multiplex PCR, and TCRdb kept only the in-frame ones, dropping some. The data show 90,000 to 150,000 clones, with approximately 92% seen just once and roughly 0.12% held by the top ten. The sequenced sample was unstimulated CD4+ T cells sorted from spleen or lymph node cells, obtained before intestinal transplant. The receptor set was obtained from a human donor who received an intestinal transplant.

The J gene is TRBJ2-7, the V gene TRBV29-1, with 10 bases matching TRBD1. The CDR3 loop spans 15 amino acids. The germline V gene has CDR1 SQVTM and CDR2 ANQGSEA. The V gene end was trimmed by 3 bases and the J gene end by 3 bases; junction bases not matched to a gene: 8. CDR3: CSVETGGFSRYEQYF. CDR3 DNA: TGCAGCGTTGAGACAGGGGGCTTTTCCCGCTACGAGCAGTACTTC.

V usage is TRBV12-5 and J usage is TRBJ2-5; 12 positions agree with TRBD2. This CDR3 spans 17 amino acids. The V segment lost 4 bases and the J segment 5 bases; nucleotides outside the gene matches: 11. Germline-derived CDR1 and CDR2 are LGHNT and FRNRAP. CDR3 sequence reads: CASGSNLLAGGQETQYF. The CDR3 nucleotides read TGTGCTAGTGGTTCCAATCTCCTAGCGGGAGGGCAGGAGACCCAGTACTTC.

This clone was seen a handful of times. This rearrangement joins TRBV7-2 to TRBJ2-1, with TRBD1 matching 8 bases. Looked up from germline, CDR1 is SGHTA and CDR2 is FQGNSA. Trimming at V came to 5 bases and at J to 4 bases, leaving 1 base not matched to a gene. The CDR3 consists of 13 residues. The CDR3 protein is CASSGQGYNEQFF. The CDR3 region has the DNA TGTGCCAGCAGCGGACAGGGATACAATGAGCAGTTCTTC. Together with reference TRBV7-2 and TRBJ2-1, the CDR3 gives the full variable domain: GAGVSQSPSNKVTEKGKDVELRCDPISGHTALYWYRQSLGQGLEFLIYFQGNSAPDKSGLPSDRFSAERTGGSVSTLTIQRTQQEDSAVYLCASSGQGYNEQFFGPGTRLTVL.

The rearrangement links TRBV2 to TRBJ2-7; 8 nucleotides line up with TRBD2. CDR1 and CDR2 from the germline V gene are SNHLY and FYNNEI. The CDR3 has 15 residues. Losses at the gene ends were 6 bases for V and 7 bases for J; bases not matched to a gene: 14. CDR3 coding DNA: TGTGCCAGCAGGGCCGCAGGAGCGGGGGCAGGGGAGCAGTACTTC. Encoded protein: CASRAAGAGAGEQYF.

V and J are TRBV7-9 and TRBJ2-7; 7 bases align to TRBD1. The CDR3 loop spans 15 amino acids. The germline CDR1 and CDR2 sequences are SEHNR and FQNEAQ (reference sequence). With V trimmed by 5 bases and J by 2 bases, 9 bases remained unmatched. CDR3: CASSPPGTATYEQYF. DNA of the CDR3: TGTGCCAGCAGCCCACCGGGGACAGCTACCTACGAGCAGTACTTC.

The chain's CDR3 is CASSVGLADSYNEQFF. CDR3 sequence (DNA): TGTGCCAGCAGCGTAGGACTAGCGGACTCCTACAATGAGCAGTTCTTC. The chain is built from TRBV9 and TRBJ2-1; 9 nucleotides line up with TRBD2. The CDR3 loop spans 16 amino acids. CDR1 is SGDLS and CDR2 is YYNGEE in the germline V gene. With V trimmed by 0 bases and J by 0 bases, 1 base remained unmatched.

This chain joins TRBV28 and TRBJ2-1; 8 bases are a match to TRBD2. CDR1 is MDHEN, CDR2 SYDVKM, per germline. Unmatched junction bases numbered 14, after V lost 2 bases and J lost 8 bases. The CDR3 covers 17 residues. CDR3 bases: TGTGCCAGCAGTTTACCCGGGACGGGAGGGCCCATGGATGAGCAGTTCTTC. It specifies CASSLPGTGGPMDEQFF. Supplemented by reference TRBV28 and TRBJ2-1, the full variable domain reads DVKVTQSSRYLVKRTGEKVFLECVQDMDHENMFWYRQDPGLGLRLIYFSYDVKMKEKGDIPEGYSVSREKKERFSLILESASTNQTSMYLCASSLPGTGGPMDEQFFGPGTRLTVL.

The V gene is TRBV29-1, the J gene TRBJ2-7; the match to TRBD1 covers 7 bases. After removal of 6 bases from V and 0 bases from J, the junction contained 2 bases not matched to a gene. This CDR3 has 12 amino acids. Germline V gives CDR1 SQVTM, CDR2 ANQGSEA. Here the CDR3 DNA reads TGCAGCGTCAGGGACAGCTCCTACGAGCAGTACTTC. This gives the protein CSVRDSSYEQYF.

This clone appeared a few times. The V call is TRBV4-1, the J call TRBJ2-7; D is unresolved. Germline CDR1 reads MGHRA; CDR2 reads YSYEKL. There are 13 residues in the CDR3. V was pared by 2 bases and J by 3 bases, with 8 bases between. The DNA of the CDR3 is TGCGCCAGCAGCCAAACTACCGACTACGAGCAGTACTTC. This encodes CASSQTTDYEQYF.

V is TRBV5-1 and J is TRBJ2-5; no clear D gene. Per the germline V gene, CDR1 is SGHRS and CDR2 is YFSETQ. The CDR3 extends over 11 amino acids. V was trimmed by 4 bases and J by 1 base, leaving 2 bases between them. CDR3 DNA: TGCGCCAGCAGCGCCCAAGAGACCCAGTACTTC. It encodes CASSAQETQYF.

This clone was seen only once. V usage is TRBV6-5 and J usage is TRBJ1-3; the match to TRBD1 covers 9 bases. CDR1 is MNHEY and CDR2 is SVGAGI in the germline V gene. This CDR3 is built from 16 residues. Trimming cost V 2 bases and J 0 bases; bases outside gene matches: 2. In DNA, the CDR3 is TGTGCCAGCAGTTACGGGACAGGGTTCTCTGGAAACACCATATATTTT. The encoded protein is CASSYGTGFSGNTIYF.

The gene calls are TRBV2 and TRBJ1-5; D remains ambiguous. Germline lookup yields CDR1 SNHLY and CDR2 FYNNEI. CDR3 length equals 13 residues. Between the trimmed V and J ends, which lost 4 bases and 4 bases, there was a span of 8 bases. CDR3 coding DNA: TGTGCCAGCAGTGTCGAAGCTAATCAGCCCCAGCATTTT. Protein product: CASSVEANQPQHF.

The V call is TRBV7-3, the J call TRBJ2-7, with 12 bases lining up with TRBD2. Trimming took 4 bases from V and 4 from J; bases not matched to a gene: 2. The CDR3 covers 14 residues. Per the germline V gene, CDR1 is SGHTA and CDR2 is FQGTGA. As DNA, the CDR3 is TGTGCCAGCAGCTCCGGACTAGCGGGATACGAGCAGTACTTC. Residues: CASSSGLAGYEQYF.

This chain joins TRBV13 and TRBJ2-7; maybe TRBD1 (6 bases). Germline loops: CDR1 PRHDT, CDR2 FYEKMQ (reference sequence). This CDR3 comprises 14 residues. V lost 2 bases, J lost 2 bases, and 10 bases lay in between. CDR3 sequence: CASSLNRETYEQYF. As DNA, the CDR3 is TGTGCCAGCAGCTTAAACAGGGAAACCTACGAGCAGTACTTC. Looking up the rest from reference TRBV13 and TRBJ2-7 gives the full variable domain: AAGVIQSPRHLIKEKRETATLKCYPIPRHDTVYWYQQGPGQDPQFLISFYEKMQSDKGSIPDRFSAQQFSDYHSELNMSSLELGDSALYFCASSLNRETYEQYFGPGTRLTVT.

This clone is a singleton in its sample. The gene calls are TRBV9 and TRBJ2-7; no clear D gene. This CDR3 has 14 residues. V was cut by 4 bases and J by 0 bases, with 11 bases left in between. Germline V gene sequence: CDR1 SGDLS, CDR2 YYNGEE. This chain's CDR3 is CASSKTPSSYEQYF. The CDR3 DNA reads TGTGCCAGCAGCAAGACACCGAGCTCCTACGAGCAGTACTTC.

CDR3 region: CASSPSMNTQYF. The DNA of the CDR3 is TGTGCCAGCAGCCCGTCAATGAATACGCAGTATTTT. The gene calls are TRBV6-1 and TRBJ2-3; no definite D call. CDR1 is MNHNS, CDR2 SASEGT, per germline. The CDR3 totals 12 residues. Trimming shortened V by 6 bases and J by 7 bases, and 11 bases separated the two germline ends.

The table lists this clone with a count of one. Written as DNA, the CDR3 is TGTGCCAGCTCACCTTTCAATAAGGGACAGTCCTATGGCTACACCTTC. It codes for CASSPFNKGQSYGYTF. The chain recombines TRBV18 with TRBJ1-2, with 7 bases matching TRBD1. The V gene end was trimmed by 3 bases and the J gene end by 4 bases; junction bases not matched to a gene: 11. Germline V CDR1 and CDR2: KGHSH, LQKENI. There are 16 residues in the CDR3.

The chain joins TRBV6-5 to TRBJ1-2; 9 nucleotides agree with TRBD1. In germline, CDR1 is MNHEY, CDR2 SVGAGI. The CDR3 is made up of 15 amino acids. With 6 bases clipped from V and 7 bases from J, the junction kept 12 bases outside the gene matches. DNA for the CDR3: TGTGCCAGCAGGCCCCCTACAGGGGGCGCGGGTGGCTACACCTTC. It yields the protein CASRPPTGGAGGYTF.

In this sample, this clone turned up a few times. The chain links TRBV18 to TRBJ2-7; D remains unclear. This CDR3 has 13 amino acids. Germline CDR1 reads KGHSH; CDR2 reads LQKENI. Trimming shortened V by 3 bases and J by 2 bases, and 8 bases separated the two germline ends. The CDR3 DNA sequence: TGTGCCAGCTCACCCGACACCGCCTACGAGCAGTACTTC. Encoded protein: CASSPDTAYEQYF.

This chain connects TRBV5-1 to TRBJ2-2; 7 nucleotides agree with TRBD1. J lost 2 bases, V lost 7 bases, and 2 bases had no gene match. CDR3 length equals 13 residues. Germline lookup yields CDR1 SGHRS and CDR2 YFSETQ. The CDR3 here is CASGTANTGELFF. The CDR3 DNA sequence: TGCGCCAGCGGGACAGCTAACACCGGGGAGCTGTTTTTT.